This entry concerns a single T cell receptor (beta chain). The CDR3 totals 14 residues. The germline gives CDR1 SEHNR, CDR2 FQNEAQ (reference sequence). V gave up 5 bases and J gave up 4 bases, with 12 bases separating them. Sample time point: blood 4 weeks post-SBRT, at nephrectomy. Treatment described: 15 Gy SBRT to primary tumor, nephrectomy 4 weeks later. This entry comes from a study of radiation and T cells in renal cell carcinoma. Clones were read by immunoSEQ multiplex PCR, and TCRdb kept only the in-frame ones, dropping some. The sample gives around 140,000 clones, less than 90% of which show up once; 15% to 20% is in the top ten.

The sample in question was blood, obtained from a patient whose treatment included radiotherapy and nephrectomy. The clonotype originates from a woman aged 45-65 years with renal cell carcinoma. This sequence joins TRBV7-9 and TRBJ2-1; tentative D call: TRBD1 (7 bases). The CDR3, as DNA: TGTGCCAGCAGCGACAGGGACTTTTACAATGAGCAGTTCTTC. This sequence encodes CASSDRDFYNEQFF.